The TCR beta chain described here comes from a study of blood T cell repertoires in COVID-19. The wider study: PBMCs, B-cell-depleted T cells, or T cells were the source of the cDNA or gDNA that made up the material.

Only in-frame clones appear in the TCRdb table, and some are missing; sequencing was by immunoSEQ multiplex PCR. Here the sample spans 70,000 to 90,000 clones, roughly 82% being singletons. V shed 0 bases and J shed 1 base, with 14 bases lying between them. Germline CDR1 reads MGHRA; CDR2 reads YSYEKL. The length of the CDR3 is 17 residues. This sequence was found in an elderly woman with acute or convalescent COVID-19. The V gene is TRBV4-1, the J gene TRBJ2-3, with a possible D match to TRBD2 (6 bases). The specimen sequenced was peripheral blood. CDR3 amino acids: CASSQDWSGGGTDTQYF. As DNA, the CDR3 is TGCGCCAGCAGCCAAGATTGGTCGGGCGGGGGCACAGATACGCAGTATTTT.